This is a list of T cell receptor beta chains from one sample in a study of blood T cell repertoires in COVID-19. Libraries were prepared by immunoSEQ multiplex PCR; TCRdb keeps only in-frame clonotypes and omits some of them. The sample consists of about 63,000 clones, around 74% of them appearing once. Sequenced sample: peripheral blood. The receptors originated from a woman of 80 years or more with acute or convalescent COVID-19. Each CDR3 is given with its conserved first and last residue.

V gene	J gene	CDR3 protein
TRBV19	TRBJ2-7	CASSYRGQKSYEQYF
TRBV5-6	TRBJ2-7	CASSWTTGNEQYF
TRBV6-5	TRBJ2-5	CASSFQGRETQYF
TRBV6-6	TRBJ1-1	CASSYTGGVTEAFF
TRBV5-4	TRBJ2-1	CASSPDTYNEQFF
TRBV28	TRBJ2-2	CASRSGTGELFF
TRBV29-1	TRBJ1-4	CSGATANEKLFF
TRBV3-1/TRBV3-2	TRBJ1-3	CASSRIDRVSGNTIYF
TRBV11-2	TRBJ2-3	CASSLGLGDTQYF
TRBV6-5	TRBJ2-7	CASTSAGEQYF
TRBV5-1	TRBJ2-2	CASSIEGANTGELFF
TRBV30	TRBJ1-1	CAWSVLRGTEAFF
TRBV7-9	TRBJ2-1	CASSFPGLAGGNEQFF
TRBV11-2	TRBJ2-7	CASSLEGVRRFGREQYF
TRBV28	TRBJ2-3	CASSFGVTDTQYF
TRBV6-5	TRBJ2-4	CASSYSVVPGNIQYF
TRBV11-2	TRBJ2-1	CASSPGLAGNNEQFF
TRBV19	TRBJ1-4	CASSLGVRNEKLFF
TRBV18	TRBJ2-2	CASSAGTPNTGELFF
TRBV6-2/TRBV6-3	TRBJ2-1	CASSYRPLAGAQNEQFF
TRBV9	TRBJ2-2	CASSRGVSPIAGELFF
TRBV6-5	TRBJ2-3	CASSYLQGEGDTQYF
TRBV29-1	TRBJ1-4	CSVRQATGVTNEKLFF
TRBV10-3	TRBJ1-5	CAISEPAVSPGPQHF
TRBV19	TRBJ1-1	CASSLPNTEAFF
TRBV28	TRBJ2-2	CASSFLGRGAVSGELFF
TRBV4-3	TRBJ2-1	CASSQDGQRNEQFF
TRBV28	TRBJ2-2	CASNRGGVPGELFF
TRBV5-8	TRBJ1-6	CASSDRNPARSPPLHF
TRBV19	TRBJ1-1	CASSTRGLNTEAFF